This T cell receptor (beta chain) originates from a study of CD8 T cells in ankylosing spondylitis (dated by TCRdb to 2017 to 2019). For context, the study as a whole: The study set out to find disease-linked TCR variants by profiling T cell receptor beta repertoires in ankylosing spondylitis patients and healthy donors. Peripheral blood was sampled, and synovial fluid was also collected from ankylosing spondylitis patients. In total, the full study cohort was made up of 108 healthy donors and about two dozen ankylosing spondylitis patients. What the work shows at the level of the full study, not this receptor alone: Blood from ankylosing spondylitis patients appeared to be characterized by a TCR beta motif composed of 7 to 9 highly homologous amino acid variants. A CD8+ phenotype was shown by the disease-linked clones, which were found at relatively low frequencies in peripheral blood. Significant enrichment of the disease-linked clones was reported in matched synovial fluid samples from ankylosing spondylitis patients. Some motif variants were previously reported in synovial fluid and blood of reactive arthritis patients, suggesting common disease-initiation mechanisms.

This clonotype was detected many times. Its antigen is still unknown. Base qualities were left out, and no much larger clone turns up one base away. Sequences SGHRS (CDR1) and YFSETQ (CDR2) are obtained from the germline V gene. From cysteine to phenylalanine, the CDR3 is 17 amino acids long. Just the 51-base CDR3 DNA is kept, in frame starting at base 1. V is clipped by 6 bases and J by 7 bases, and the sequence between their germline boundaries is 25 bases long. The run used an Illumina HiSeq 2500. TCR beta libraries were prepared by quantitative 5'-RACE with molecular barcodes. From the authors' description of their analysis: A new computational method based on a probabilistic model of VDJ rearrangement was used to identify disease-linked TCR variants. The public reads were reprocessed in TCRdb via fastp at Q25 and MiXCR, keeping in-frame beta chains. When rows share a CDR3 protein, they turn into one entry using the most common DNA and genes. What appears here as the V and J calls and clone size reflects TCRdb's work, not the paper's. This sample has hundreds of thousands of distinct CDR3 sequences in its table, and roughly 8.6% of those were observed once. The ten largest clonotypes hold approximately 7% of the sample.

This receptor chain uses TRBV5-1 and TRBJ1-4; the D gene is possibly TRBD1, with 5 bases matching. This TCR was sampled from a male donor with ankylosing spondylitis or in good health (not recorded which). Sequencing was carried out using blood, either unsorted or a sorted T cell fraction (not recorded which). The CDR3 loop reads CASNLGDRSYLGEKLFF. At the DNA level, the sequence is TGCGCCAGCAACCTAGGGGATCGGTCATACCTTGGTGAAAAACTGTTTTTT.